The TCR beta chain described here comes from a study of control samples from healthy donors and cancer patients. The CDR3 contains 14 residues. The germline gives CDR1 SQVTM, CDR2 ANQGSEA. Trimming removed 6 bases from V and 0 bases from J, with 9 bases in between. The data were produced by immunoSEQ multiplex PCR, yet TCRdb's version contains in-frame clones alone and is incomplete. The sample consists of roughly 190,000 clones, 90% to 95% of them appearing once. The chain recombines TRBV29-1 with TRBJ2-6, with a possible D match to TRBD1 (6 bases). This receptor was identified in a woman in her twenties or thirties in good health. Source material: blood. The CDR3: CSVTGLSGANVLTF. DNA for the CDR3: TGCAGCGTGACAGGACTCTCTGGGGCCAACGTCCTGACTTTC.